These T cell receptor beta chains were read from a single sample in a study of beta chain features in type 1 diabetes. TCRdb keeps only in-frame clones here, not all; method: immunoSEQ multiplex PCR. The sample includes around 300,000 clones, more than 9.5% of them seen just once. The sequenced material came from naive CD4+ T cells from blood. The receptors stem from a woman in her 30s in good health. Both conserved end residues are part of each CDR3. The D gene is left open where the match is weak. A clone size is listed for some rows: how often the clone was seen (once, few, many), or a class if it is expanded.

clone size: -; V gene: TRBV4-2; J gene: TRBJ2-1; D gene: TRBD2; CDR3 protein: CASSQVAGLAGGFQGEQFF; CDR3 DNA: TGTGCCAGCAGCCAAGTGGCGGGACTAGCGGGAGGCTTCCAGGGTGAGCAGTTCTTC
clone size: -; V gene: TRBV7-9; J gene: TRBJ2-1; D gene: TRBD2; CDR3 protein: CASSTGTSGRGEQFF; CDR3 DNA: TGTGCCAGCAGCACCGGGACTAGCGGGAGGGGTGAGCAGTTCTTC
clone size: few; V gene: TRBV5-4; J gene: TRBJ2-2; D gene: TRBD1; CDR3 protein: CASSLGQGYTGELFF; CDR3 DNA: TGTGCCAGCAGCTTGGGACAGGGGTACACCGGGGAGCTGTTTTTT
clone size: few; V gene: TRBV14; J gene: TRBJ1-1; D gene: TRBD1; CDR3 protein: CASSQVGTVEAFF; CDR3 DNA: TGTGCCAGCAGCCAAGTGGGGACAGTTGAAGCTTTCTTT
clone size: -; V gene: TRBV18; J gene: TRBJ2-6; D gene: -; CDR3 protein: CASSPPEGQGANVLTF; CDR3 DNA: TGTGCCAGCTCACCACCGGAGGGGCAAGGGGCCAACGTCCTGACTTTC
clone size: few; V gene: TRBV27; J gene: TRBJ2-3; D gene: -; CDR3 protein: CASRLRTSRNGDTQYF; CDR3 DNA: TGTGCCAGCAGGCTTCGCACTAGCCGTAACGGGGATACGCAGTATTTT
clone size: -; V gene: TRBV10-3; J gene: TRBJ2-1; D gene: TRBD2; CDR3 protein: CAIGLAGVLYNEQFF; CDR3 DNA: TGTGCCATCGGACTAGCGGGAGTCCTTTACAATGAGCAGTTCTTC
clone size: -; V gene: TRBV5-1; J gene: TRBJ1-5; D gene: TRBD1; CDR3 protein: CASSSGTENQPQHF; CDR3 DNA: TGCGCCAGCAGCTCCGGGACAGAGAATCAGCCCCAGCATTTT
clone size: few; V gene: TRBV4-1; J gene: TRBJ2-7; D gene: TRBD1; CDR3 protein: CASSQGQGANYEQYF; CDR3 DNA: TGCGCCAGCAGCCAGGGACAGGGGGCGAACTACGAGCAGTACTTC
clone size: -; V gene: TRBV30; J gene: TRBJ2-5; D gene: -; CDR3 protein: CAWGRGQETQYF; CDR3 DNA: TGTGCCTGGGGCCGGGGACAAGAGACCCAGTACTTC
clone size: few; V gene: TRBV27; J gene: TRBJ2-3; D gene: -; CDR3 protein: CASSLSISTDTQYF; CDR3 DNA: TGTGCCAGCAGTTTATCTATCAGCACAGATACGCAGTATTTT
clone size: -; V gene: TRBV7-2; J gene: TRBJ2-3; D gene: -; CDR3 protein: CASSLNHLSDSSTDTQYF; CDR3 DNA: TGTGCCAGCAGCTTAAATCATCTGAGCGATTCTAGCACAGATACGCAGTATTTT
clone size: few; V gene: TRBV7-9; J gene: TRBJ2-7; D gene: TRBD1; CDR3 protein: CASSRPGGPYEQYF; CDR3 DNA: TGTGCCAGCAGCCGACCAGGGGGACCTTACGAGCAGTACTTC
clone size: few; V gene: TRBV4-3; J gene: TRBJ2-2; D gene: -; CDR3 protein: CASSQGQAGTGELFF; CDR3 DNA: TGCGCCAGCAGCCAAGGGCAGGCGGGCACCGGGGAGCTGTTTTTT
clone size: -; V gene: TRBV18; J gene: TRBJ2-7; D gene: -; CDR3 protein: CASSPAGPYEQYF; CDR3 DNA: TGTGCCAGCTCACCTGCAGGGCCCTACGAGCAGTACTTC
clone size: -; V gene: TRBV11-1; J gene: TRBJ2-7; D gene: TRBD2; CDR3 protein: CASSPRGRADREQYF; CDR3 DNA: TGTGCCAGCAGCCCTCGCGGGAGGGCCGATCGCGAGCAGTACTTC
clone size: -; V gene: TRBV18; J gene: TRBJ2-1; D gene: -; CDR3 protein: CASSPQGSNEQFF; CDR3 DNA: TGTGCCAGCTCACCCCAGGGTAGCAATGAGCAGTTCTTC
clone size: few; V gene: TRBV7-3; J gene: TRBJ2-6; D gene: TRBD1; CDR3 protein: CASSLRGQRVASGANVLTF; CDR3 DNA: TGTGCCAGCAGCTTACGGGGACAGAGAGTTGCCTCTGGGGCCAACGTCCTGACTTTC
clone size: -; V gene: TRBV27; J gene: TRBJ1-4; D gene: TRBD1; CDR3 protein: CASSYLTGGTEKLFF; CDR3 DNA: TGTGCCAGCAGTTACCTGACAGGGGGTACTGAAAAACTGTTTTTT
clone size: few; V gene: TRBV30; J gene: TRBJ2-1; D gene: -; CDR3 protein: CAWAQGGVSQNEQFF; CDR3 DNA: TGTGCCTGGGCCCAGGGGGGCGTCTCTCAAAATGAGCAGTTCTTC
clone size: few; V gene: TRBV7-2; J gene: TRBJ2-1; D gene: TRBD2; CDR3 protein: CASSSPRGSSYNEQFF; CDR3 DNA: TGTGCCAGCAGCTCACCGCGGGGGAGCTCCTACAATGAGCAGTTCTTC
clone size: few; V gene: TRBV29-1; J gene: TRBJ1-2; D gene: -; CDR3 protein: CSVEGGGNRYYGYTF; CDR3 DNA: TGCAGCGTTGAAGGGGGCGGTAACAGATACTATGGCTACACCTTC
clone size: -; V gene: TRBV5-4; J gene: TRBJ1-2; D gene: TRBD1; CDR3 protein: CASSYWTGGNYGYTF; CDR3 DNA: TGTGCCAGCAGCTACTGGACAGGGGGCAACTATGGCTACACCTTC
clone size: -; V gene: TRBV5-1; J gene: TRBJ1-1; D gene: -; CDR3 protein: CASSITVNTEAFF; CDR3 DNA: TGCGCCAGCAGCATTACAGTGAACACTGAAGCTTTCTTT
clone size: -; V gene: TRBV2; J gene: TRBJ2-1; D gene: -; CDR3 protein: CASSRPPTKGANEQFF; CDR3 DNA: TGTGCCAGCAGCCGGCCCCCCACCAAAGGGGCAAATGAGCAGTTCTTC
clone size: few; V gene: TRBV30; J gene: TRBJ2-7; D gene: TRBD2; CDR3 protein: CAWSTLAGYHEQYF; CDR3 DNA: TGTGCCTGGAGTACTCTAGCGGGTTACCACGAGCAGTACTTC
clone size: -; V gene: TRBV13; J gene: TRBJ2-7; D gene: TRBD2; CDR3 protein: CASSFWTSGYEQYF; CDR3 DNA: TGTGCCAGCAGCTTTTGGACTAGCGGATACGAGCAGTACTTC
clone size: -; V gene: TRBV6-6; J gene: TRBJ1-1; D gene: -; CDR3 protein: CASRRDTTEAFF; CDR3 DNA: TGTGCCAGCAGACGCGACACCACTGAAGCTTTCTTT
clone size: -; V gene: TRBV5-1; J gene: TRBJ1-4; D gene: TRBD1; CDR3 protein: CASSLQGTNEKLFF; CDR3 DNA: TGCGCCAGCAGCTTACAGGGGACTAATGAAAAACTGTTTTTT
clone size: few; V gene: TRBV19; J gene: TRBJ2-1; D gene: -; CDR3 protein: CASSITGNGQFF; CDR3 DNA: TGTGCCAGTAGTATTACGGGAAATGGGCAGTTCTTC
clone size: -; V gene: TRBV5-1; J gene: TRBJ1-4; D gene: -; CDR3 protein: CASRTGTNEKLFF; CDR3 DNA: TGCGCCAGCAGGACTGGAACTAATGAAAAACTGTTTTTT
clone size: few; V gene: TRBV7-2; J gene: TRBJ2-7; D gene: TRBD2; CDR3 protein: CASSSGTSRPAYEQYF; CDR3 DNA: TGTGCCAGCAGCTCCGGGACTAGCCGTCCCGCCTACGAGCAGTACTTC
clone size: few; V gene: TRBV29-1; J gene: TRBJ2-1; D gene: -; CDR3 protein: CSPGLENEQFF; CDR3 DNA: TGCAGCCCCGGGTTGGAAAATGAGCAGTTCTTC